The rows below give T cell receptor beta chains drawn from one sample of a study of shared clonotypes between healthy human individuals. The assay was immunoSEQ multiplex PCR, and TCRdb's table has in-frame clones only and misses some. Of approximately 1.5 million clones listed, around 98.5% are singletons. Sequenced material: naive CD4+ T cells sorted from blood. These receptors all come from a man younger than 40 in good health. Each CDR3 is given without its conserved first and last residue. D genes are given only for firm matches.

v_gene: TRBV7-9
j_gene: TRBJ1-1
d_gene: .
CDR3aa: ASRSRDPSNQGTEAF

v_gene: TRBV7-6
j_gene: TRBJ2-1
d_gene: .
CDR3aa: ASSFRDTFYNEQF

v_gene: TRBV5-1
j_gene: TRBJ2-7
d_gene: TRBD2
CDR3aa: ASSLVLGEGYEQY

v_gene: TRBV14
j_gene: TRBJ2-3
d_gene: .
CDR3aa: ASSPLGSHPGTDTQY

v_gene: TRBV11-3
j_gene: TRBJ2-7
d_gene: TRBD1
CDR3aa: ASSIPTGDRYEQY

v_gene: TRBV10-1
j_gene: TRBJ2-3
d_gene: .
CDR3aa: ASSREPPDTQY

v_gene: TRBV29-1
j_gene: TRBJ1-1
d_gene: .
CDR3aa: SVVRINTEAF

v_gene: TRBV18
j_gene: TRBJ2-1
d_gene: .
CDR3aa: ASTDSGNEQF

v_gene: TRBV29-1
j_gene: TRBJ2-7
d_gene: TRBD2
CDR3aa: SAGSGGSYEQY

v_gene: TRBV23-1
j_gene: TRBJ2-4
d_gene: .
CDR3aa: ANIELSKNIQY

v_gene: TRBV10-2
j_gene: TRBJ2-1
d_gene: TRBD2
CDR3aa: ASRPGTSGVHNEQF

v_gene: TRBV15
j_gene: TRBJ1-3
d_gene: .
CDR3aa: ATSRTPLSGNTIY

v_gene: TRBV20-1
j_gene: TRBJ2-7
d_gene: .
CDR3aa: SASQGYEQY

v_gene: TRBV5-5
j_gene: TRBJ2-3
d_gene: .
CDR3aa: ASSSQTRASTDTQY

v_gene: TRBV11-2
j_gene: TRBJ2-1
d_gene: TRBD2
CDR3aa: ASSLDPGGLAPQF

v_gene: TRBV18
j_gene: TRBJ2-1
d_gene: TRBD2
CDR3aa: ASSPTPDSGTGWF

v_gene: TRBV2
j_gene: TRBJ2-7
d_gene: .
CDR3aa: ASSDPGPAYEQY

v_gene: TRBV10-3
j_gene: TRBJ2-7
d_gene: .
CDR3aa: AISERTETQ

v_gene: TRBV18
j_gene: TRBJ2-1
d_gene: TRBD2
CDR3aa: ASSPRTSGSSYNEQF

v_gene: TRBV10-3
j_gene: TRBJ2-1
d_gene: .
CDR3aa: ASCLGGNDNEQF

v_gene: TRBV15
j_gene: TRBJ2-3
d_gene: .
CDR3aa: ATSRDRTESGPDTQY

v_gene: TRBV27
j_gene: TRBJ2-1
d_gene: TRBD2
CDR3aa: ASSLSKRGTYNEQF

v_gene: TRBV7-3
j_gene: TRBJ1-1
d_gene: .
CDR3aa: ASSQSRVDTEAF

v_gene: TRBV9
j_gene: TRBJ2-1
d_gene: TRBD2
CDR3aa: ASSELAGGPNEQF

v_gene: TRBV6-1
j_gene: TRBJ2-7
d_gene: .
CDR3aa: ASSELGVPQY

v_gene: TRBV11-2
j_gene: TRBJ2-2
d_gene: TRBD2
CDR3aa: ASSFRILAGAANTGELF

v_gene: TRBV16
j_gene: TRBJ1-5
d_gene: .
CDR3aa: ASSQSPDSNQPQH

v_gene: TRBV10-3
j_gene: TRBJ2-7
d_gene: .
CDR3aa: AIKGKAEVYEQY

v_gene: TRBV5-5
j_gene: TRBJ1-2
d_gene: TRBD1
CDR3aa: ASRLTWGTDHFNYGYT

v_gene: TRBV28
j_gene: TRBJ2-2
d_gene: .
CDR3aa: ASTHSAAPIGGELF

v_gene: TRBV28
j_gene: TRBJ1-5
d_gene: .
CDR3aa: ASSLPGPHQPQH

v_gene: TRBV2
j_gene: TRBJ1-2
d_gene: .
CDR3aa: ASSEAPGRGFGYT

v_gene: TRBV10-1
j_gene: TRBJ1-1
d_gene: .
CDR3aa: ASSPRLNTEAF

v_gene: TRBV18
j_gene: TRBJ2-2
d_gene: .
CDR3aa: ASSPLYGTNTGELF

v_gene: TRBV5-6
j_gene: TRBJ2-1
d_gene: .
CDR3aa: ASSSGFEQF

v_gene: TRBV28
j_gene: TRBJ1-5
d_gene: .
CDR3aa: ASSFRAMGGHQPQH

v_gene: TRBV28
j_gene: TRBJ1-2
d_gene: .
CDR3aa: ASRGGRGGYT

v_gene: TRBV10-3
j_gene: TRBJ2-7
d_gene: TRBD1
CDR3aa: AISLQGDISPNNPYEQY

v_gene: TRBV18
j_gene: TRBJ1-5
d_gene: .
CDR3aa: ASSREQANQYSNQPQH

v_gene: TRBV19
j_gene: TRBJ1-2
d_gene: .
CDR3aa: ASSRTEYGYT

v_gene: TRBV7-8
j_gene: TRBJ2-7
d_gene: TRBD2
CDR3aa: ASTRGTSGYYEQY

v_gene: TRBV14
j_gene: TRBJ2-5
d_gene: .
CDR3aa: ASSLFRETQY

v_gene: TRBV19
j_gene: TRBJ2-7
d_gene: TRBD1
CDR3aa: ASRDRGHDEQY

v_gene: TRBV18
j_gene: TRBJ1-2
d_gene: .
CDR3aa: ASSPLVRGRLKRGYT

v_gene: TRBV5-1
j_gene: TRBJ2-4
d_gene: .
CDR3aa: ASSLVPGMNIQY

v_gene: TRBV28
j_gene: TRBJ1-5
d_gene: .
CDR3aa: ASSQQQGSNQPQH

v_gene: TRBV9
j_gene: TRBJ1-3
d_gene: .
CDR3aa: ASSEGVGGRNSGNTIY

v_gene: TRBV5-4
j_gene: TRBJ1-2
d_gene: .
CDR3aa: ASSLRGGNYGYT

v_gene: TRBV13
j_gene: TRBJ1-3
d_gene: TRBD1
CDR3aa: ASSLGGTVSGNTIY

v_gene: TRBV27
j_gene: TRBJ1-5
d_gene: .
CDR3aa: ASRALRGPQH

v_gene: TRBV7-2
j_gene: TRBJ1-2
d_gene: .
CDR3aa: ASSPRDISFYT

v_gene: TRBV6-5
j_gene: TRBJ1-1
d_gene: .
CDR3aa: ASSTQVRTEAF

v_gene: TRBV5-1
j_gene: TRBJ2-1
d_gene: .
CDR3aa: ASSSSGNEQF

v_gene: TRBV2
j_gene: TRBJ2-5
d_gene: TRBD2
CDR3aa: ASSEGVPSGRSRETQY

v_gene: TRBV11-2
j_gene: TRBJ2-3
d_gene: .
CDR3aa: ASSEPGPSTDTQY